The source of this T cell receptor beta chain is a study of cytomegalovirus exposure and HLA in healthy donors. Findings of the study overall: Testing in vitro showed three CMV-associated chains specific for CMV antigens. It was around 160 TCR beta chains that were listed as cytomegalovirus-associated.

This CDR3 is built from 15 residues. Deletions cut 4 bases from V and 0 bases from J, with 13 bases between. From germline, CDR1 is SGHRS and CDR2 YFSETQ. Measured with immunoSEQ multiplex PCR; TCRdb has only the in-frame clones, and not every one. The data contain around 190,000 clones, around 86% of them singletons. To note about this clone: The antigen remains undetermined.

The sequence was collected from a woman aged 18-30 years in good health and CMV-seronegative. V and J are TRBV5-1 and TRBJ1-2, with D perhaps TRBD1 (6 bases). Sequenced sample: PBMCs. This CDR3 is CASSLGQPSNYGYTF. The CDR3, as DNA: TGCGCCAGCAGCCTAGGACAGCCCTCTAACTATGGCTACACCTTC.